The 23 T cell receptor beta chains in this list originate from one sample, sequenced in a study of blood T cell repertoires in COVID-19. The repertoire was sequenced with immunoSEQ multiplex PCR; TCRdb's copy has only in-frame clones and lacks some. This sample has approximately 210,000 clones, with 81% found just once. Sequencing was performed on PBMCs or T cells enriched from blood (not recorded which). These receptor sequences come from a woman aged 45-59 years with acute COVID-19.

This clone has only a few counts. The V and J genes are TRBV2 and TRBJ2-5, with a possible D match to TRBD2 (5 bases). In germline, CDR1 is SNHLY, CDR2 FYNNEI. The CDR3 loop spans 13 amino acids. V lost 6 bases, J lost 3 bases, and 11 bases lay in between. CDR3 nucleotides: TGTGCCAGCAGGGACTGGCAAAAAGAGACCCAGTACTTC. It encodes CASRDWQKETQYF.

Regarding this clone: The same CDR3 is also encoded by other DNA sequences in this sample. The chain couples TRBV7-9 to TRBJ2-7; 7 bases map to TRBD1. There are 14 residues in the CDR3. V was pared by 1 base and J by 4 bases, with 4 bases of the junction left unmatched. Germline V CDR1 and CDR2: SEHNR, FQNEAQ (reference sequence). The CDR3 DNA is TGTGCCAGCAGCTTAGAGGGGGCGCGGTACGAGCAGTACTTC. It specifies CASSLEGARYEQYF.

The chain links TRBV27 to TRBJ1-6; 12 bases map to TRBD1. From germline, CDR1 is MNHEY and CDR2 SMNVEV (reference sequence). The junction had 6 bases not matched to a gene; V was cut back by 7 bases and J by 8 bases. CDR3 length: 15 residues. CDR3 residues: CASTSGQGAYSPLHF. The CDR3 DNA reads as TGTGCCAGCACCTCGGGACAGGGGGCCTATTCACCCCTCCACTTT.

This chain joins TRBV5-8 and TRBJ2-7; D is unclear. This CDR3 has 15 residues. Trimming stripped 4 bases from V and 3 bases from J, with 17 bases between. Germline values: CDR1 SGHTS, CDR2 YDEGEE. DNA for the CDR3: TGTGCCAGCAGCCGTAACTGGGCCGAACGCTACGAGCAGTACTTC. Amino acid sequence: CASSRNWAERYEQYF.

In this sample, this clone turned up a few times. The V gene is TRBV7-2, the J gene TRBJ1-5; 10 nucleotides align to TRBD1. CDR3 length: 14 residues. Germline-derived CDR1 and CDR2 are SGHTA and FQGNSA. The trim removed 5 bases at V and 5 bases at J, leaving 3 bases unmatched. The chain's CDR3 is CASSKGQGDQPQHF. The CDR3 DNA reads TGTGCCAGCAGCAAAGGACAGGGGGATCAGCCCCAGCATTTT.

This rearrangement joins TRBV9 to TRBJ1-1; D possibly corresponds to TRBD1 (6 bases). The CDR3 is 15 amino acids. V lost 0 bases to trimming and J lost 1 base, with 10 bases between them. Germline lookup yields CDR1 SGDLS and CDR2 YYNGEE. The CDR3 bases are TGTGCCAGCAGCGTAGACAGGGTCCGGAACACTGAAGCTTTCTTT. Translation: CASSVDRVRNTEAFF.

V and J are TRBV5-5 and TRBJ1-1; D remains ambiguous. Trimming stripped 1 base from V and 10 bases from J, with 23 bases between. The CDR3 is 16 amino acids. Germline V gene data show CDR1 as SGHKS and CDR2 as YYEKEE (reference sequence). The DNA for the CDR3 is TGTGCCAGCAGCTTGCAACCCGCCGGGAGTCAATCGGGAGCTTTCTTT. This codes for CASSLQPAGSQSGAFF.

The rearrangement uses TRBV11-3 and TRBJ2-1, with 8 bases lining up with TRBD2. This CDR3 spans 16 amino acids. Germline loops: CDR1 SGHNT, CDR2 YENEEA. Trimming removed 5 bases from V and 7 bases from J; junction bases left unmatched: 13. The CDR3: CASSRSTSGGSNEQFF. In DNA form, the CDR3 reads TGTGCCAGCAGCCGATCTACTAGCGGAGGGTCAAATGAGCAGTTCTTC.

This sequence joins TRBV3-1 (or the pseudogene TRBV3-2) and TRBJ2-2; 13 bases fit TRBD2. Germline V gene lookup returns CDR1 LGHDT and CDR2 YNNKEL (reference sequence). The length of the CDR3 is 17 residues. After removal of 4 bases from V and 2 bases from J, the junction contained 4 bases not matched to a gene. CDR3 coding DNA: TGTGCCAGCAGCCTGACTAGCGGGAGGACCAACACCGGGGAGCTGTTTTTT. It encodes CASSLTSGRTNTGELFF.

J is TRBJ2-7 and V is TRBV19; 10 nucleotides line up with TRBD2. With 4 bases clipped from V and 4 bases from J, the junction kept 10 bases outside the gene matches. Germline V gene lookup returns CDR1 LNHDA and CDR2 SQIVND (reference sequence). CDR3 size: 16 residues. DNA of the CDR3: TGTGCCAGTAGTAGACGAGTAGCGGGGGGTGAGTACGAGCAGTACTTC. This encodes CASSRRVAGGEYEQYF.

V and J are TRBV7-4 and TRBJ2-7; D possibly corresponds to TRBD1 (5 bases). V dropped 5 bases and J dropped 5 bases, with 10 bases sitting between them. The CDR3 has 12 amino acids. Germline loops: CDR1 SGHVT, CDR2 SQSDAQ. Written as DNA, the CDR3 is TGTGCCAGCAGCACCAGGGTCCACGAGCAGTACTTC. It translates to CASSTRVHEQYF.

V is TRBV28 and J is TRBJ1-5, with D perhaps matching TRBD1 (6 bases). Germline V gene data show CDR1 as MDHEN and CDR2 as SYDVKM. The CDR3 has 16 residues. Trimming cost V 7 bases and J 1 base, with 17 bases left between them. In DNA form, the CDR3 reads TGTGCCAGCATGTCGCGTGGGGGCGGAAGCAATCAGCCCCAGCATTTT. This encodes CASMSRGGGSNQPQHF.

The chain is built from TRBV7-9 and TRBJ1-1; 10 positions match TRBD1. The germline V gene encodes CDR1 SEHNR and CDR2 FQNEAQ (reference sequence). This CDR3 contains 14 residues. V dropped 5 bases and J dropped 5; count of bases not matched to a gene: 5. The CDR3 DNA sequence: TGTGCCAGCAGCCAAGGGACAGGGGAAACTGAAGCTTTCTTT. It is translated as CASSQGTGETEAFF.

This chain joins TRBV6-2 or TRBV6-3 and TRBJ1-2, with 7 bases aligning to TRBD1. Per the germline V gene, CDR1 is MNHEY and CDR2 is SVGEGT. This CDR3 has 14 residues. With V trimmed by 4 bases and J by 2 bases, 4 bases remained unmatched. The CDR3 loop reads CASSWDSTNYGYTF. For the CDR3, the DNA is TGTGCCAGCAGTTGGGACAGCACCAACTATGGCTACACCTTC.

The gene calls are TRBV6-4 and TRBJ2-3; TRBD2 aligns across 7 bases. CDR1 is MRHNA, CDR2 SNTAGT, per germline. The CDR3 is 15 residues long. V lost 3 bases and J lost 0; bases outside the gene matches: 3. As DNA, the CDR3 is TGTGCCAGCAGTGAGCAAGCGGGGAGCACAGATACGCAGTATTTT. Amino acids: CASSEQAGSTDTQYF.

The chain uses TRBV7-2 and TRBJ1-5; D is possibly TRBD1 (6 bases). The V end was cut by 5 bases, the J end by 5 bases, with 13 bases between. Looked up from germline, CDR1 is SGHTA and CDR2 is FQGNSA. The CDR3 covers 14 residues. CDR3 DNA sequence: TGTGCCAGCAGCACCAGGGGTGGGGATCAGCCCCAGCATTTT. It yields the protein CASSTRGGDQPQHF.

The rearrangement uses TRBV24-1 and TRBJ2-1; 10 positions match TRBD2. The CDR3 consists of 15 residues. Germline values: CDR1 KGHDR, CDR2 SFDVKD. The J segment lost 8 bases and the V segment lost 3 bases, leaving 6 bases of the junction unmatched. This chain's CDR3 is CATSDGWLAGDEQFF. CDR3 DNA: TGTGCCACCAGTGATGGGTGGCTAGCGGGAGATGAGCAGTTCTTC.

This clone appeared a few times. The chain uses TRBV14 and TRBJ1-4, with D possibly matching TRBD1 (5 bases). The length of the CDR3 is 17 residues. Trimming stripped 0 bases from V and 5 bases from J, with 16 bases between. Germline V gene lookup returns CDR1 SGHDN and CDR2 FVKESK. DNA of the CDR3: TGTGCCAGCAGCCAAGATATGCCGGGACTACGAAATGAAAAACTGTTTTTT. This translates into CASSQDMPGLRNEKLFF.

This CDR3 is CASGTGAYEQYF. For the CDR3, the DNA is TGTGCCAGCGGGACAGGGGCCTACGAGCAGTACTTC. This chain connects TRBV6-6 to TRBJ2-7; 10 bases match TRBD1. The length of the CDR3 is 12 residues. V trimming: 8 bases; J trimming: 2 bases; junction bases outside the gene matches: 0. Germline CDR1 MNHNY, CDR2 SVGAGI (reference sequence).

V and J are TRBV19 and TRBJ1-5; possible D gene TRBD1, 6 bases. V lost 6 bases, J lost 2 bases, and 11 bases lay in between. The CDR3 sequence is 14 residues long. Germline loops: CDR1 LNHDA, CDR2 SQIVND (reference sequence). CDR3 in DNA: TGTGCCAGTAGCGGGGGGGGCGGCAATCAGCCCCAGCATTTT. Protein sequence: CASSGGGGNQPQHF.

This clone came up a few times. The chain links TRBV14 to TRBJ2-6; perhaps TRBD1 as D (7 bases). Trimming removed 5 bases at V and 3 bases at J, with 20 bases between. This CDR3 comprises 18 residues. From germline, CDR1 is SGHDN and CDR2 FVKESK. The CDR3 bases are TGTGCCAGCAGCGATATACAGGGGAGGTCTAGTGGGGCCAACGTCCTGACTTTC. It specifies CASSDIQGRSSGANVLTF.

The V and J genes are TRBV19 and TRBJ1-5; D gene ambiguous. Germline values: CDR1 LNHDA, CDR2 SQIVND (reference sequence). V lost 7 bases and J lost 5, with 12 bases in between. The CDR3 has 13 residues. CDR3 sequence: CASTQTRDQPQHF. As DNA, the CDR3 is TGTGCCAGTACTCAAACCCGAGATCAGCCCCAGCATTTT.

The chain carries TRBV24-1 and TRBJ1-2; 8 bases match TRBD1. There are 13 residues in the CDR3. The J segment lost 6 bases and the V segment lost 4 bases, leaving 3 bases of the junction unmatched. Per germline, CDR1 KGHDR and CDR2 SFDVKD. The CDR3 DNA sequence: TGTGCCACCAGTGAGCAGGGGGCCAATGGCTACACCTTC. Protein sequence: CATSEQGANGYTF.